This T cell receptor beta chain was retrieved from a study of cytomegalovirus exposure and HLA in healthy donors. Per germline, CDR1 MGHRA and CDR2 YSYEKL. The length of the CDR3 is 17 residues. V lost 4 bases and J 5 bases, leaving 20 bases between the germline ends. PCR employed 60 Vbeta and 13 Jbeta primers. The assay was immunoSEQ multiplex PCR, and TCRdb's table has in-frame clones only and misses some. This sample has about 100,000 clones, with 60% to 80% found just once. The sample taken for sequencing was PBMCs. The V and J genes are TRBV4-1 and TRBJ2-2; D uncertain. This TCR was sampled from a woman aged 55-75 years in good health and CMV-seropositive. This CDR3 is CASSPPPSRSRTGELFF. The CDR3 region has the DNA TGCGCCAGCAGCCCACCCCCTTCGCGGTCACGGACCGGGGAGCTGTTTTTT.